One sample yielded the 5 T cell receptor beta chains listed below, sequenced in a study of T-cell reconstitution after alpha-beta-depleted transplantation in children (dated by TCRdb to about 2016). The treatment or condition label for this specimen denotes: allogeneic hematopoietic cell transplantation with graft depleted of TCRalphabeta T cells and CD19 B cells. Libraries were made using PCR. The instrument given in TCRdb is Illumina HiSeq 2500. To normalize quantification of the TCRbeta repertoire, the TCR libraries were built with molecular barcoding that relied on unique molecular identifiers. The public sequencing data were trimmed at Q25 with fastp and processed into clonotypes with MiXCR by TCRdb, which kept only in-frame beta chains. Identical CDR3 proteins give one entry, which carries the most common genes and DNA. This sample lists about 300,000 distinct CDR3 sequences; around a tenth were detected once. Clones ranked in the top ten supply roughly 7.1% of the sample.

Sequenced here: PBMCs, sampled before TCRalphabeta/CD19-depleted stem cell transplant. These receptors came from a boy younger than two with acute myeloid leukemia, due to receive a stem cell transplant.

At least ten counts were recorded for this clonotype. The gene calls are TRBV9 and TRBJ2-2, with no clear D. The ends were cut back, 4 bases at V and 4 bases at J, with 8 bases in the middle. The germline gives CDR1 SGDLS, CDR2 YYNGEE. This CDR3 has 13 residues. The CDR3 protein is CASSPWSTGELFF. CDR3 DNA: TGTGCCAGCAGCCCCTGGAGCACCGGGGAGCTGTTTTTT.

This clonotype was observed many times. The CDR3 reads CASSSPGLAYNEQFF. CDR3 DNA: TGTGCCAGCAGCTCCCCGGGACTGGCATACAATGAGCAGTTCTTC. The chain has TRBV7-9 and TRBJ2-1, with a tentative D call TRBD2 (6 bases). CDR1 SEHNR and CDR2 FQNEAQ come from the germline V gene (reference sequence). There are 15 residues in the CDR3. With 4 bases removed from V and 4 bases from J, the gap between germline ends came to 14 bases.

This clonotype appeared a single time. A much larger clone sits a single nucleotide away, making a read error possible. The genes are TRBV7-2 and TRBJ2-7; 15 nucleotides agree with TRBD2. This CDR3 comprises 15 residues. J was trimmed by 5 bases and V by 5 bases; bases with no gene match: 4. Germline V gene sequence: CDR1 SGHTA, CDR2 FQGNSA. The chain's CDR3 is CASSKGLAGGHEQYF. The CDR3 DNA reads as TGTGCCAGCAGCAAGGGACTAGCGGGAGGCCACGAGCAGTACTTC.

Many counts were recorded for this clonotype. The gene calls are TRBV20-1 and TRBJ2-7; weak D call: TRBD2 (5 bases). Germline V gene data show CDR1 as DFQATT and CDR2 as SNEGSKA (reference sequence). Trimming stripped 4 bases from V and 7 bases from J, with 11 bases between. The CDR3 consists of 11 residues. The CDR3 coding sequence is TGCAGTGCTACCCCTTCGGGGGAGCAGTACTTC. The encoded protein is CSATPSGEQYF.

This clonotype was seen only a few times. This chain links TRBV5-6 with TRBJ2-7, with no clear D. Germline assignment: CDR1 SGHDT and CDR2 YYEEEE. V lost 2 bases, J lost 3 bases, and 9 bases lay in between. This CDR3 spans 13 amino acids. The CDR3 spells CASSFSQIYEQYF. In nucleotides, the CDR3 is TGTGCCAGCAGCTTCTCTCAGATCTACGAGCAGTACTTC.